This TCR beta chain was profiled in a study of blood T cells in healthy people across ages. Study-level results: There was a strong correlation between TCR beta diversity and naive T cell percentage. Relative to aged donors, long-lived donors carried more naive CD4+ cells and displayed higher diversity.

Primers used in a second PCR of roughly 6 to 12 cycles were a sample-barcoded 5' primer and a J-beta primer mix. TCRdb recomputed calls from the 5' RACE reads with MiXCR, one row per CDR3 protein. In the table there are approximately 2,000,000 distinct CDR3 sequences, about two fifths of which are singletons. This clonotype has only a few counts. The antigen is not known. The V gene's germline CDR1 is SGHTA and CDR2 FQGNSA. This CDR3 comprises 15 residues. The V end lost 2 bases, the J end lost 5 bases, and 15 bases lay between the germline ends. This chain joins TRBV7-2 and TRBJ2-5; D is possibly TRBD1 (6 bases). Sequenced sample: blood. The TCR was taken from a human donor in good health. DNA of the CDR3: TGTGCCAGCAGCTTATGGGACAAAGCGGTGGAGACCCAGTACTTC. Protein: CASSLWDKAVETQYF.